Reported below is one T cell receptor (beta chain). Participants, roughly 18 to 89 years old, spanned around 25 US areas. People in the exposed group encountered a COVID-19 case within 2 weeks before entering the study. Authors' processing steps: It was from reference gene primer amplification that nucleated cell counts were estimated. Assay used: immunoSEQ multiplex PCR; TCRdb lists only in-frame clones, some missing. V and J calls and clone size are copied from that table; D and trimming were computed from the DNA. The sample includes roughly 200,000 clones, roughly 84% seen only once; the top ten take 3% to 3.5%. The data are from a study of blood T cell repertoires in COVID-19. Specimen: PBMCs or T cells enriched from blood (not recorded which). This TCR was sampled from a woman aged 25 to 39 who had been exposed to COVID-19.

This chain's CDR3 is CASSLGLQNQPQHF. CDR3 DNA: TGTGCCAGCAGCTTAGGTTTGCAGAATCAGCCCCAGCATTTT. This sequence joins TRBV7-2 and TRBJ1-5; D is unresolved. Germline loops: CDR1 SGHTA, CDR2 FQGNSA. The V gene lost 1 base and the J gene lost 4 bases, with 8 bases spanning the gap. This CDR3 contains 14 residues.